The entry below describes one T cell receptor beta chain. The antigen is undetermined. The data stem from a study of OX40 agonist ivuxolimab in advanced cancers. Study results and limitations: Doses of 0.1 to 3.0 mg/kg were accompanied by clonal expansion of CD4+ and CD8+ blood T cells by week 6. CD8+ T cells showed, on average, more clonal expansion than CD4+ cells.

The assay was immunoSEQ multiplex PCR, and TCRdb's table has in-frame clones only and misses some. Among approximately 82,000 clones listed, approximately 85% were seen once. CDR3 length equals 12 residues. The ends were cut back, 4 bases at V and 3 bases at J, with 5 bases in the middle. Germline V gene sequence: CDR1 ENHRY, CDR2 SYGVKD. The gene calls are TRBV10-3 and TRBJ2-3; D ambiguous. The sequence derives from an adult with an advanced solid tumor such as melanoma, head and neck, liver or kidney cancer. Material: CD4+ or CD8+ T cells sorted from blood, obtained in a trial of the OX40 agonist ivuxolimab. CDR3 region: CAISAVTDTQYF. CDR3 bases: TGTGCCATCAGTGCGGTGACAGATACGCAGTATTTT.